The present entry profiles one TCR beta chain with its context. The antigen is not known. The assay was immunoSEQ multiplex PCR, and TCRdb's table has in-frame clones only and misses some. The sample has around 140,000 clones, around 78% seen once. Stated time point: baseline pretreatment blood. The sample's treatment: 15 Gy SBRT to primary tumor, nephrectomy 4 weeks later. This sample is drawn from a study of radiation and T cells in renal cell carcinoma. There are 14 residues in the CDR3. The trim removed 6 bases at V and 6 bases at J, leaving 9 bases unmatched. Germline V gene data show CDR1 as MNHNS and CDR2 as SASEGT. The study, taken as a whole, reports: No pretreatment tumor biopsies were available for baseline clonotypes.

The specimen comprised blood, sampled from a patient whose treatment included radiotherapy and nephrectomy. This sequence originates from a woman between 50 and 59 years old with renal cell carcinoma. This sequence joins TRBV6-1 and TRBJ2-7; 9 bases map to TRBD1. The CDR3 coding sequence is TGTGCCAGCAGCCCGGGACAGGGCGGTTTCGAGCAGTACTTC. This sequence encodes CASSPGQGGFEQYF.